This TCR beta chain was profiled in a study of shared clonotypes between healthy human individuals. CDR1 is MNHNS and CDR2 is SASEGT in the germline V gene. The CDR3 covers 15 residues. Trimming took 6 bases from V and 0 from J; bases not matched to a gene: 4. The protocol was immunoSEQ multiplex PCR, while the TCRdb copy is restricted to in-frame clones and leaves out a portion. This sample has over a million clones; 78% occur once, and the top ten carry more than 0.45%. The clonotype comes from a man aged 18 to 30 in good health. Some clones in this sample may be carry-over from other donors' samples. Sequences were obtained from memory CD4+ T cells from PBMCs. This sample's subset: CD45RA-negative fraction. The rearrangement joins TRBV6-1 to TRBJ2-2; 7 positions match TRBD1. In DNA, the CDR3 is TGTGCCAGCAGATTGGACAGGACGAACACCGGGGAGCTGTTTTTT. As protein: CASRLDRTNTGELFF.